The clone carrying this T cell receptor beta chain has a handful of counts. Its antigen remains unknown. V lost 8 bases, J lost 4 bases, and 17 bases lay in between. Per germline, CDR1 SGHTA and CDR2 FQGNSA. CDR3 length equals 14 residues. The CDR3 regions of TCR beta were amplified from RNA transcripts. First-round RT-PCR with HTBI primers amplified the TCR CDR3 region. TCRdb re-called the multiplex PCR reads through MiXCR, storing one row per CDR3 protein. The sample contains 250,000 to 300,000 distinct CDR3 sequences, more than 12% of which appear only once. These data are taken from a study of T cells in Graves' hyperthyroidism and ophthalmopathy. General observations from the study: A model using 13 V-J features told ophthalmopathy apart from stable hyperthyroidism. Most thyroid clonotypes expanded above 0.001 were also detected in blood.

Material: blood. The chain couples TRBV7-2 to TRBJ1-1; TRBD1 might be the D (6 bases). This sequence was found in a middle-aged woman with Graves' hyperthyroidism that later progressed to Graves' ophthalmopathy. CDR3 region: CASDKGGLSTEAFF. The CDR3 DNA reads as TGTGCCAGCGATAAGGGGGGCCTGAGCACTGAAGCTTTCTTT.